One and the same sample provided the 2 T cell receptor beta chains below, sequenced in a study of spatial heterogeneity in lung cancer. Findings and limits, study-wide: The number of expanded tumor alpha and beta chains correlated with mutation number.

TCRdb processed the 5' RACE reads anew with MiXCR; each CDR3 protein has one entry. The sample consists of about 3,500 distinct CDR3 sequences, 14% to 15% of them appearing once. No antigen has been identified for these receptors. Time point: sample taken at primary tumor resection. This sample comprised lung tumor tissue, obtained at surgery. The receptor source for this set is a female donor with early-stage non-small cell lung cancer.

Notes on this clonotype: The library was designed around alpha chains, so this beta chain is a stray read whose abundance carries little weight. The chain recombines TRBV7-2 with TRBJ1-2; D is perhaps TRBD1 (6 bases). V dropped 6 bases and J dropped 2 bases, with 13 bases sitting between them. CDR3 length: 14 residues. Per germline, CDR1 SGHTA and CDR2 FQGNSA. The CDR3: CASSPGAVNYGYTF. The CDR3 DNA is TGTGCCAGCAGTCCAGGGGCGGTGAACTATGGCTACACCTTC.

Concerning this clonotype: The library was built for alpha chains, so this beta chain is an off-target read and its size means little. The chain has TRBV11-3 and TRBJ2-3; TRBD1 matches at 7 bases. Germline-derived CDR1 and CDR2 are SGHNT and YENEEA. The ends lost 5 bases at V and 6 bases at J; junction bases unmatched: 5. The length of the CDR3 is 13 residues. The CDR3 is CASSPGQADTQYF. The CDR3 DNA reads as TGTGCCAGCAGCCCAGGACAGGCCGATACGCAGTATTTT.